Presented here are 2 T cell receptor beta chains from one specimen sequenced in a study of human versus mouse CDR3 diversity and MHC coevolution. The assay was immunoSEQ multiplex PCR, and TCRdb's table has in-frame clones only and misses some. The sample consists of 60,000 to 95,000 clones, roughly 90% of them appearing once. The sequenced material came from naive CD4+ T cells from blood. Indicated subset: CD45RO-negative CD62L-positive naive CD4 T cells. These receptors all stem from a person between 30 and 69 years old in good health.

This chain links TRBV19 with TRBJ1-1, with 7 bases fitting TRBD1. The CDR3 has 14 amino acids. Germline V lookup: CDR1 LNHDA, CDR2 SQIVND (reference sequence). The V segment lost 3 bases and the J segment 4 bases; nucleotides outside the gene matches: 5. CDR3 region: CASSILGQSTEAFF. The CDR3 bases are TGTGCCAGTAGTATTCTGGGACAGAGCACTGAAGCTTTCTTT.

The chain joins TRBV11-2 to TRBJ2-3; weak D call: TRBD2 (7 bases). The CDR3 contains 13 residues. Deletions cut 8 bases from V and 8 bases from J, with 17 bases between. Germline V lookup: CDR1 SGHAT, CDR2 FQNNGV. The CDR3 sequence: CASAAGALVTQYF. In DNA, the CDR3 is TGTGCCAGCGCGGCGGGGGCCCTGGTTACGCAGTATTTT.